This TCR beta chain derives from a study of cytomegalovirus exposure and HLA in healthy donors. Whole-study results and caveats: TCR beta chains numbering under 200 were designated cytomegalovirus-associated. An analysis was carried out at a later point. It showed that HLA-associated TCR beta chains were more clonally expanded than equally common non-associated chains. Earlier analysis found most TCR beta V segments productive about 87% or about 30% of the time.

PCR was performed using 60 Vbeta and 13 Jbeta primers. Clones were sequenced by immunoSEQ multiplex PCR, and TCRdb holds only the in-frame ones, with some missing. The sample holds 150,000 to 200,000 clones, around three quarters seen once. Looked up from germline, CDR1 is MGHRA and CDR2 is YSYEKL. The CDR3 loop spans 15 amino acids. V dropped 3 bases and J dropped 5; count of bases not matched to a gene: 9. On this clone itself: Its specificity is unknown.

The sequenced sample was PBMCs. The chain combines TRBV4-1 with TRBJ2-7, with 8 bases that match TRBD1. The source of this sequence is a woman between 45 and 65 years old in good health and CMV-seronegative. CDR3 nucleotide sequence: TGCGCCAGCAGCCAGGACTGGACAGGGTTCGACGAGCAGTACTTC. Protein sequence: CASSQDWTGFDEQYF.